These 18 T cell receptor beta chains came from one sample sequenced in a study of blood T cell repertoires in COVID-19. Only in-frame clones appear in the TCRdb table, and some are missing; sequencing was by immunoSEQ multiplex PCR. The sample holds some 330,000 clones, 70% to 90% seen once. Sequencing input: peripheral blood. The receptors were gathered from a woman aged 50 to 65 with active or convalescent COVID-19.

This chain uses TRBV6-2 or TRBV6-3 with TRBJ1-5; 10 bases fit TRBD1. Germline V gene sequence: CDR1 MNHEY, CDR2 SVGEGT. J lost 0 bases, V lost 1 base, and 12 bases had no gene match. The CDR3 length is 20 residues. The CDR3 region is CASSYFPDRGSKNSNQPQHF. Here the CDR3 DNA reads TGTGCCAGCAGTTACTTCCCGGACAGGGGGAGTAAAAATAGCAATCAGCCCCAGCATTTT.

The CDR3 sequence: CASSSGKGYEQYF. The CDR3, as DNA: TGTGCCAGTAGTAGCGGGAAGGGGTACGAGCAGTACTTC. The chain joins TRBV19 to TRBJ2-7; TRBD2 might be the D (6 bases). The CDR3 runs 13 residues. Trimming pared 4 bases from V and 4 bases from J, leaving 11 bases between. CDR1 and CDR2 from the germline V gene are LNHDA and SQIVND (reference sequence).

This chain joins TRBV18 and TRBJ2-1, with D possibly matching TRBD2 (6 bases). CDR1 and CDR2 from the germline V gene are KGHSH and LQKENI. CDR3 length equals 13 residues. Trimming removed 6 bases from V and 3 bases from J, with 9 bases in between. This CDR3 is CASSGGNYNEQFF. CDR3 DNA: TGTGCCAGCTCGGGCGGGAACTACAATGAGCAGTTCTTC.

The chain is built from TRBV7-2 and TRBJ2-1; TRBD2 matches 9 bases. Germline trimming cut 2 bases from V and 8 bases from J; bases unmatched to any gene: 7. The CDR3 extends over 15 amino acids. CDR1 SGHTA and CDR2 FQGNSA come from the germline V gene. The CDR3 region has the DNA TGTGCCAGCAGCTTATCGCGGGGGGGCCTCTATGAGCAGTTCTTC. This translates into CASSLSRGGLYEQFF.

This clone appeared once. The V and J genes are TRBV5-8 and TRBJ2-5; 7 bases agree with TRBD2. Germline V CDR1 and CDR2: SGHTS, YDEGEE. The V segment lost 2 bases and the J segment 3 bases; nucleotides outside the gene matches: 4. CDR3 length equals 14 residues. This chain's CDR3 is CASSLTGTKETQYF. The CDR3 coding sequence is TGTGCCAGCAGCTTAACGGGGACTAAAGAGACCCAGTACTTC.

The J gene is TRBJ1-6, the V gene TRBV30, with D perhaps TRBD1 (5 bases). CDR1 is GTSNPN, CDR2 SVGIG, per germline (reference sequence). Trimming removed 7 bases from V and 9 bases from J, with 13 bases in between. The CDR3 spans 12 residues. CDR3 residues: CAYHRQGSPLHF. The CDR3 DNA follows: TGTGCCTACCACAGGCAGGGTTCACCCCTCCACTTT.

The J gene is TRBJ2-7, the V gene TRBV27, with 9 positions matching TRBD1. CDR1 and CDR2 (germline): MNHEY, SMNVEV (reference sequence). The CDR3 is 16 residues long. V trimming: 5 bases; J trimming: 3 bases; junction bases outside the gene matches: 11. CDR3 region: CASSPLGQGIIYEQYF. CDR3 in DNA: TGTGCCAGCAGTCCCCTCGGACAGGGGATAATCTACGAGCAGTACTTC.

This chain uses TRBV6-1 with TRBJ1-3; no firm D call. The length of the CDR3 is 15 residues. With 2 bases removed from V and 0 bases from J, the gap between germline ends came to 8 bases. Per germline, CDR1 MNHNS and CDR2 SASEGT. The CDR3: CASSEFYSSGNTIYF. CDR3 sequence (DNA): TGTGCCAGCAGTGAATTCTATAGCTCTGGAAACACCATATATTTT.

The V gene is TRBV29-1, the J gene TRBJ2-7, with 7 positions matching TRBD2. Germline CDR1 reads SQVTM; CDR2 reads ANQGSEA. This CDR3 comprises 13 residues. V lost 4 bases to trimming and J lost 0 bases; unmatched junction nucleotides: 3. The CDR3 region has the DNA TGCAGCGTTGTACTAGCGACCTCCTACGAGCAGTACTTC. This encodes CSVVLATSYEQYF.

The chain's CDR3 is CASSDGGRSTGAGNTIYF. CDR3 coding DNA: TGTGCCAGCAGTGACGGTGGGAGGTCGACCGGGGCTGGAAACACCATATATTTT. This chain links TRBV2 with TRBJ1-3; D gene ambiguous. The CDR3 sequence is 18 residues long. The germline gives CDR1 SNHLY, CDR2 FYNNEI. V lost 3 bases, J lost 2 bases, and 20 bases lay in between.

V and J are TRBV19 and TRBJ2-2; D remains unclear. CDR1 is LNHDA and CDR2 is SQIVND in the germline V gene (reference sequence). Trimming left V 5 bases short and J 6 bases short, with 4 bases between. CDR3 size: 11 residues. The CDR3: CASSYSGELFF. CDR3 coding DNA: TGTGCCAGTAGTTACTCCGGGGAGCTGTTTTTT.

The chain employs TRBV7-8 and TRBJ1-5; no firm D call. Germline CDR1 reads SGHVS; CDR2 reads FQNEAQ. The CDR3 has 16 amino acids. The germline V and J ends were trimmed by 0 bases and 0 bases, with 9 bases remaining between them. CDR3 region: CASSLARIYSNQPQHF. The CDR3 DNA reads as TGTGCCAGCAGCTTAGCGCGAATCTATAGCAATCAGCCCCAGCATTTT.

This clone was seen a few times. The rearrangement joins TRBV15 to TRBJ1-1; weak D call: TRBD1 (6 bases). Germline V CDR1 and CDR2: LNHNV, YYDKDF (reference sequence). The CDR3 contains 12 residues. V was shortened by 5 bases and J by 8 bases, with 12 bases between the two germline ends. CDR3 DNA: TGTGCCACCAGCCATACAGGGCCAGAAGCTTTCTTT. Amino acid sequence: CATSHTGPEAFF.

The chain combines TRBV5-4 with TRBJ1-5; D may be TRBD1 (5 bases). V lost 5 bases, J lost 7 bases, and 13 bases lay in between. Germline V gene sequence: CDR1 SGHNT, CDR2 YYREEE (reference sequence). The CDR3 length is 13 residues. Here the CDR3 DNA reads TGTGCCAGCAGTACGGGGGTGGACCAGCCCCAGCATTTT. Its translation: CASSTGVDQPQHF.

The chain joins TRBV14 to TRBJ1-1; D not certain. In germline, CDR1 is SGHDN, CDR2 FVKESK. The CDR3 spans 18 residues. V lost 0 bases and J lost 0, with 17 bases in between. The CDR3 DNA reads TGTGCCAGCAGCCAAGATTCCGGACGGTTCGGGATGAACACTGAAGCTTTCTTT. It encodes CASSQDSGRFGMNTEAFF.

The chain employs TRBV5-1 and TRBJ1-1, with 11 bases identical to TRBD1. After removal of 2 bases from V and 1 base from J, the junction contained 4 bases not matched to a gene. Per the germline V gene, CDR1 is SGHRS and CDR2 is YFSETQ. The CDR3 is 16 amino acids. CDR3 in DNA: TGCGCCAGCAGCTTACGGACAGGGGGCGCGAACACTGAAGCTTTCTTT. Translated, it gives CASSLRTGGANTEAFF.

This clone was counted between two and nine times. V is TRBV6-5 and J is TRBJ2-7; 7 bases map to TRBD1. CDR3 length: 15 amino acids. After removal of 6 bases from V and 1 base from J, the junction contained 9 bases not matched to a gene. Per the germline V gene, CDR1 is MNHEY and CDR2 is SVGAGI. The CDR3 DNA is TGTGCCAGCAGATCCGGACAGGCCAATTCCTACGAGCAGTACTTC. Amino acids: CASRSGQANSYEQYF.

The rearrangement joins TRBV10-3 to TRBJ1-5; D unresolved. This CDR3 contains 13 residues. CDR1 and CDR2 from the germline V gene are ENHRY and SYGVKD. Trimming left V 5 bases short and J 1 base short, with 6 bases between. CDR3 in amino acids: CAISLESNQPQHF. DNA of the CDR3: TGTGCCATCAGTCTGGAGAGCAATCAGCCCCAGCATTTT.